The next 23 T cell receptor beta chains were all read from a single sample in a study of blood T cell repertoires in COVID-19. Only in-frame clones appear in the TCRdb table, and some are missing; sequencing was by immunoSEQ multiplex PCR. The table has over 150,000 clones, over 75% seen once. Sequenced sample: peripheral blood. All receptors derive from a man between 65 and 85 years old with acute or convalescent COVID-19.

The chain uses TRBV10-3 and TRBJ1-1; TRBD1 matches 7 bases. Per germline, CDR1 ENHRY and CDR2 SYGVKD. This CDR3 is built from 12 residues. The CDR3 protein is CAVAGQSTEAFF. CDR3 DNA: TGTGCGGTGGCGGGACAGAGCACTGAAGCTTTCTTT.

The chain has TRBV25-1 and TRBJ1-1; D is ambiguous. CDR1 is MGHDK and CDR2 is SYGVNS in the germline V gene. The CDR3 covers 15 residues. Trimming removed 9 bases at V and 1 base at J, with 18 bases between. The CDR3 here is CARRREREGNTEAFF. The CDR3 nucleotides read TGTGCCAGGAGGCGGGAGAGGGAAGGGAACACTGAAGCTTTCTTT.

The chain couples TRBV27 to TRBJ1-5; a possible D gene is TRBD1 (5 bases). Germline-derived CDR1 and CDR2 are MNHEY and SMNVEV (reference sequence). There are 13 residues in the CDR3. The germline V and J ends were trimmed by 3 bases and 6 bases, with 9 bases remaining between them. In DNA, the CDR3 is TGTGCCAGCAGTTTGGGGGGTCCTCAGCCCCAGCATTTT. This sequence encodes CASSLGGPQPQHF.

This clone was recorded a few times. The V and J genes are TRBV6-6 and TRBJ1-1; 8 nucleotides agree with TRBD1. The length of the CDR3 is 13 residues. J lost 4 bases, V lost 6 bases, and 4 bases had no gene match. Germline values: CDR1 MNHNY, CDR2 SVGAGI (reference sequence). The CDR3 loop is CASSDRGSTEAFF. Written as DNA, the CDR3 is TGTGCCAGCAGCGACAGGGGATCCACTGAAGCTTTCTTT.

This clone was seen only a few times. The J gene is TRBJ2-5, the V gene TRBV7-9, with 10 bases identical to TRBD1. The CDR3 extends over 17 amino acids. The germline V gene encodes CDR1 SEHNR and CDR2 FQNEAQ (reference sequence). After removal of 1 base from V and 5 bases from J, the junction contained 10 bases not matched to a gene. This CDR3 is CASSLGDRGGRGETQYF. CDR3 in DNA: TGTGCCAGCAGCTTAGGGGACAGGGGCGGCCGTGGGGAGACCCAGTACTTC.

The chain links TRBV5-4 to TRBJ1-5; D possibly corresponds to TRBD1 (5 bases). The CDR3 consists of 16 residues. Germline V gene data show CDR1 as SGHNT and CDR2 as YYREEE (reference sequence). The ends were cut back, 3 bases at V and 7 bases at J, with 20 bases in the middle. CDR3 amino acids: CASSSSGEIGGQPQHF. The CDR3, as DNA: TGTGCCAGCAGCTCCTCGGGGGAAATAGGAGGACAGCCCCAGCATTTT.

As DNA, the CDR3 is TGTGCCAGCAGCCGCGTGACAGCTAACTATGGCTACACCTTC. The encoded protein is CASSRVTANYGYTF. The gene calls are TRBV7-9 and TRBJ1-2; D possibly corresponds to TRBD1 (5 bases). CDR3 length: 14 amino acids. Germline CDR1 reads SEHNR; CDR2 reads FQNEAQ (reference sequence). V was shortened by 5 bases and J by 0 bases, with 10 bases between the two germline ends.

The chain combines TRBV6-5 with TRBJ2-3, with 14 bases lining up with TRBD2. Per germline, CDR1 MNHEY and CDR2 SVGAGI. The CDR3 totals 14 residues. J gave up 4 bases and V 10 bases, and 4 bases lay outside the gene matches. CDR3 in amino acids: CATRLAGGPDTQYF. CDR3 DNA sequence: TGTGCCACTCGACTAGCGGGGGGGCCAGATACGCAGTATTTT.

This chain joins TRBV18 and TRBJ2-7; 10 nucleotides line up with TRBD1. CDR1 and CDR2 from the germline V gene are KGHSH and LQKENI. With 4 bases clipped from V and 7 bases from J, the junction kept 10 bases outside the gene matches. This CDR3 is 15 amino acids long. DNA for the CDR3: TGTGCCAGCTCACGGGGACAGGGGAGCGCGAGTGAGCAGTACTTC. It translates to CASSRGQGSASEQYF.

This clone has a handful of counts. The CDR3 DNA reads TGTGCCAGCAGCCGGGGACAGGGGGCTGGCTACACCTTC. Amino acid sequence: CASSRGQGAGYTF. This rearrangement joins TRBV3-1 (or the pseudogene TRBV3-2) to TRBJ1-2; 12 bases agree with TRBD1. CDR1 and CDR2 (germline): LGHDT, YNNKEL (reference sequence). This CDR3 has 13 residues. V trimming: 4 bases; J trimming: 7 bases; junction bases outside the gene matches: 1.

The rearrangement joins TRBV3-1 (or the pseudogene TRBV3-2) to TRBJ1-1; tentatively, D is TRBD1 (6 bases). V gave up 2 bases and J gave up 8 bases, with 15 bases separating them. Germline V CDR1 and CDR2: LGHDT, YNNKEL (reference sequence). The CDR3 loop spans 14 amino acids. This CDR3 is CASSQSEGRGEAFF. The CDR3 DNA sequence: TGTGCCAGCAGCCAATCCGAGGGCAGGGGAGAAGCTTTCTTT.

The rearrangement joins TRBV12-3 or TRBV12-4 to TRBJ2-3; D gene uncertain. The CDR3 is 13 residues long. The V end was cut by 6 bases, the J end by 0 bases, with 7 bases between. CDR3 sequence (DNA): TGTGCCAGCAGCCGTCTGAGCACAGATACGCAGTATTTT. Translation gives CASSRLSTDTQYF.

The chain employs TRBV5-1 and TRBJ2-6; 7 bases match TRBD1. The CDR3 extends over 18 amino acids. The J segment lost 0 bases and the V segment lost 4 bases, leaving 10 bases of the junction unmatched. Germline CDR1 SGHRS, CDR2 YFSETQ. The CDR3 spells CASSKGQPASSGANVLTF. The CDR3 region has the DNA TGCGCCAGCAGCAAGGGACAGCCGGCAAGCTCTGGGGCCAACGTCCTGACTTTC. Drawing the rest from reference TRBV5-1 and TRBJ2-6, the complete variable domain is KAGVTQTPRYLIKTRGQQVTLSCSPISGHRSVSWYQQTPGQGLQFLFEYFSETQRNKGNFPGRFSGRQFSNSRSEMNVSTLELGDSALYLCASSKGQPASSGANVLTFGAGSRLTVL.

This clone was found a few times. The chain has TRBV6-5 and TRBJ2-1; no clear D. Germline assignment: CDR1 MNHEY and CDR2 SVGAGI. V lost 6 bases, J lost 4 bases, and 7 bases lay in between. CDR3 size: 12 residues. CDR3 coding DNA: TGTGCCAGCAGATCGAGTTACAATGAGCAGTTCTTC. The encoded protein is CASRSSYNEQFF.

The V gene is TRBV11-3, the J gene TRBJ2-1, with a tentative D call TRBD1 (5 bases). Trimming took off 4 bases at V and 2 bases at J, with 12 bases between the two ends. The CDR3 is 15 amino acids. The germline CDR1 and CDR2 sequences are SGHNT and YENEEA. The CDR3 loop is CASSSTDLAYNEQFF. CDR3 nucleotides: TGTGCCAGCAGCTCGACAGATCTGGCCTACAATGAGCAGTTCTTC.

For this clone: The junction and the germline gene differ at one end; a read error may be behind it. The chain links TRBV5-1 to TRBJ2-7; 7 positions match TRBD1. The germline V gene encodes CDR1 SGHRS and CDR2 YFSETQ. This CDR3 region has 15 residues. CDR3 loop: CASSLNRGMVYEQYF. CDR3 coding DNA: TGTGCCAGCAGCTTGAACAGGGGCATGGTATACGAGCAGTACTTC.

The chain recombines TRBV6-1 with TRBJ1-5, with D unresolved. CDR1 and CDR2 from the germline V gene are MNHNS and SASEGT. The CDR3 runs 16 residues. V lost 3 bases to trimming and J lost 0 bases, with 12 bases between them. CDR3 sequence: CASSEGNGYSNQPQHF. The CDR3 DNA is TGTGCCAGCAGTGAGGGCAATGGTTATAGCAATCAGCCCCAGCATTTT.

The chain employs TRBV9 and TRBJ2-3; 10 bases map to TRBD1. The germline V gene encodes CDR1 SGDLS and CDR2 YYNGEE. The CDR3 length is 15 residues. V lost 5 bases and J lost 4; bases outside the gene matches: 7. DNA for the CDR3: TGTGCCAGCAGGTACACCGGGACAGGGGCAGATACGCAGTATTTT. Protein product: CASRYTGTGADTQYF. Drawing the rest from reference TRBV9 and TRBJ2-3, the complete variable domain is DSGVTQTPKHLITATGQRVTLRCSPRSGDLSVYWYQQSLDQGLQFLIQYYNGEERAKGNILERFSAQQFPDLHSELNLSSLELGDSALYFCASRYTGTGADTQYFGPGTRLTVL.

The J gene is TRBJ2-1, the V gene TRBV19, with TRBD2 matching 9 bases. Trimming took 4 bases from V and 4 from J; bases not matched to a gene: 11. This CDR3 comprises 17 residues. Germline V gene data show CDR1 as LNHDA and CDR2 as SQIVND (reference sequence). CDR3 in amino acids: CASSTPAAGGYYNEQFF. The CDR3 nucleotides read TGTGCCAGTAGTACCCCGGCAGCGGGGGGATATTACAATGAGCAGTTCTTC.

CDR3 coding DNA: TGTGCCAGCAGGATACGACCGGGACAGGGGTCGGCAGATACGCAGTATTTT. Encoded protein: CASRIRPGQGSADTQYF. The V gene is TRBV11-2, the J gene TRBJ2-3, with TRBD1 matching 10 bases. Per the germline V gene, CDR1 is SGHAT and CDR2 is FQNNGV. The CDR3 runs 17 residues. V shed 6 bases, J shed 4 bases, and the junction held 13 bases outside the gene matches.

The V call is TRBV11-2, the J call TRBJ1-2, with D possibly matching TRBD1 (6 bases). The V end was cut by 4 bases, the J end by 8 bases, with 17 bases between. Germline V CDR1 and CDR2: SGHAT, FQNNGV. This CDR3 comprises 14 residues. The CDR3 sequence: CASSSPRGAGGYTF. The CDR3 DNA is TGTGCCAGCAGCTCCCCCCGGGGGGCAGGAGGCTACACCTTC.

The rearrangement links TRBV6-5 to TRBJ1-1, with D possibly matching TRBD1 (5 bases). Per germline, CDR1 MNHEY and CDR2 SVGAGI. The CDR3 is 12 residues long. Trimming shortened V by 6 bases and J by 3 bases, and 8 bases separated the two germline ends. This chain's CDR3 is CASRGTYTEAFF. In DNA form, the CDR3 reads TGTGCCAGCAGGGGGACTTACACTGAAGCTTTCTTT.

The chain links TRBV2 to TRBJ2-5, with 10 bases fitting TRBD1. The ends lost 8 bases at V and 5 bases at J; junction bases unmatched: 5. The length of the CDR3 is 13 residues. The germline V gene encodes CDR1 SNHLY and CDR2 FYNNEI. CDR3 in amino acids: CASLGQGLETQYF. The DNA for the CDR3 is TGTGCCAGCTTGGGACAGGGGTTGGAGACCCAGTACTTC.